Presented here are 9 T cell receptor beta chains from one specimen sequenced in a study of shared clonotypes between healthy human individuals. The table came from immunoSEQ multiplex PCR; TCRdb's copy has only in-frame clones and leaves some out. The data contain about 2.1 million clones, over 85% of them singletons. Naivety among CD8 cells was defined by CD45RO negativity and positive CCR7 selection, thereby excluding terminally differentiated effector memory CD45RA+ cells. The specimen was naive CD8+ T cells from PBMCs. The receptors derive from a man younger than 35 in good health. Some clones in this sample may be carry-over from other donors' samples.

The chain is built from TRBV6-1 and TRBJ1-2, with a tentative D call TRBD1 (5 bases). Germline CDR1 reads MNHNS; CDR2 reads SASEGT. V gave up 3 bases and J gave up 2 bases, with 19 bases separating them. CDR3 size: 17 residues. The CDR3 protein is CASSDGQGGDLNYGYTF. Written as DNA, the CDR3 is TGTGCCAGCAGTGACGGGCAGGGAGGTGATCTCAACTATGGCTACACCTTC.

This clone appeared a single time. The chain is built from TRBV19 and TRBJ1-4, with unresolved D. V shed 7 bases and J shed 0 bases, with 6 bases lying between them. This CDR3 contains 13 residues. The germline CDR1 and CDR2 sequences are LNHDA and SQIVND (reference sequence). Here the CDR3 DNA reads TGTGCCAGTAAATGGGCAACTAATGAAAAACTGTTTTTT. Amino acids: CASKWATNEKLFF.

This chain joins TRBV5-6 and TRBJ2-5; no reliable D call. CDR1 and CDR2 (germline): SGHDT, YYEEEE. Trimming shortened V by 5 bases and J by 4 bases, and 18 bases separated the two germline ends. The CDR3 has 15 residues. The CDR3 protein is CASSHLPESSETQYF. The CDR3 DNA is TGTGCCAGCAGTCATCTCCCGGAGTCTTCAGAGACCCAGTACTTC.

V usage is TRBV9 and J usage is TRBJ1-2; D is possibly TRBD1 (5 bases). Per germline, CDR1 SGDLS and CDR2 YYNGEE. V was trimmed by 3 bases and J by 7 bases, leaving 13 bases between them. CDR3 length equals 13 residues. In DNA, the CDR3 is TGTGCCAGCAGCGGGCAGGGCCCATCTGGCTACACCTTC. Encoded protein: CASSGQGPSGYTF.

On this clone: Distinct nucleotide sequences in the sample also encode this CDR3. The gene calls are TRBV9 and TRBJ2-7, with 9 bases that match TRBD1. There are 15 residues in the CDR3. J was trimmed by 4 bases and V by 0 bases; bases with no gene match: 5. Germline CDR1 reads SGDLS; CDR2 reads YYNGEE. CDR3 amino acids: CASSVEGTGPYEQYF. The CDR3 DNA reads as TGTGCCAGCAGCGTAGAAGGGACAGGGCCTTACGAGCAGTACTTC.

This clone has just one count. The chain employs TRBV5-8 and TRBJ1-1; D not certain. CDR3 length: 12 residues. CDR1 is SGHTS and CDR2 is YDEGEE in the germline V gene. V was pared by 4 bases and J by 8 bases, with 12 bases between. DNA of the CDR3: TGTGCCAGCAGCGTCGACGGACCAGAAGCTTTCTTT. Protein sequence: CASSVDGPEAFF.

The gene calls are TRBV15 and TRBJ2-3, with 8 bases identical to TRBD2. Per the germline V gene, CDR1 is LNHNV and CDR2 is YYDKDF (reference sequence). The CDR3 runs to 15 residues. The V gene end was trimmed by 5 bases and the J gene end by 2 bases; junction bases not matched to a gene: 6. CDR3 sequence reads: CATSLSGRYTDTQYF. The DNA of the CDR3 is TGTGCCACCAGCCTGAGCGGGAGATACACAGATACGCAGTATTTT.

J is TRBJ2-7 and V is TRBV5-1; D ambiguous. This CDR3 comprises 13 residues. The germline V gene encodes CDR1 SGHRS and CDR2 YFSETQ. Trimming removed 0 bases at V and 5 bases at J, with 9 bases between. Here the CDR3 reads CASSLGDGHEQYF. The DNA for the CDR3 is TGCGCCAGCAGCTTGGGGGATGGCCACGAGCAGTACTTC.

This rearrangement joins TRBV10-1 to TRBJ2-7; no clear D. The CDR3 is 12 amino acids. Per germline, CDR1 WNHNN and CDR2 SYGVQD (reference sequence). The ends were cut back, 8 bases at V and 7 bases at J, with 15 bases in the middle. The CDR3 sequence is CASAGPSWEQYF. In DNA, the CDR3 is TGCGCCAGCGCTGGGCCGAGTTGGGAGCAGTACTTC.